A single sample gave rise to the 5 T cell receptor beta chains below, sequenced in a study of OX40 agonist ivuxolimab in advanced cancers. TCRdb's copy holds only in-frame clones and misses some; the assay was immunoSEQ multiplex PCR. The sample shows about 60,000 clones, roughly four fifths of them seen only once. The material sequenced was CD4+ or CD8+ T cells sorted from blood, taken in a trial of the OX40 agonist ivuxolimab. Every receptor here comes from an adult with an advanced solid tumor such as melanoma, head and neck, liver or kidney cancer.

This clone was counted only a few times. J is TRBJ2-7 and V is TRBV7-2; the match to TRBD1 covers 9 bases. CDR3 length: 15 amino acids. Trimming removed 5 bases from V and 2 bases from J; junction bases left unmatched: 7. From germline, CDR1 is SGHTA and CDR2 FQGNSA. The CDR3: CASSPTGTGTYEQYF. The DNA of the CDR3 is TGTGCCAGCAGCCCCACCGGGACAGGGACCTACGAGCAGTACTTC.

In its sample, this clone ranks as medium-sized. This sequence joins TRBV11-2 and TRBJ1-1; D gene ambiguous. The V gene lost 3 bases and the J gene lost 5 bases, with 13 bases spanning the gap. The CDR3 covers 14 residues. CDR1 SGHAT and CDR2 FQNNGV come from the germline V gene. The CDR3 nucleotides read TGTGCCAGCAGCTTTTACCCCCCAAAGACTGAAGCTTTCTTT. Protein: CASSFYPPKTEAFF. Looking up the rest from reference TRBV11-2 and TRBJ1-1 gives the full variable domain: EAGVAQSPRYKIIEKRQSVAFWCNPISGHATLYWYQQILGQGPKLLIQFQNNGVVDDSQLPKDRFSAERLKGVDSTLKIQPAKLEDSAVYLCASSFYPPKTEAFFGQGTRLTVV.

This rearrangement joins TRBV7-9 to TRBJ2-5, with a weak D call TRBD2 (7 bases). The CDR3 consists of 16 residues. Trimming took 1 base from V and 5 from J, leaving 17 bases between them. Germline CDR1 reads SEHNR; CDR2 reads FQNEAQ (reference sequence). In nucleotides, the CDR3 is TGTGCCAGCAGCTTAGGGGGGGGCGCCTTTGCGGAGACCCAGTACTTC. Residues: CASSLGGGAFAETQYF.

V gene TRBV18 combines with J gene TRBJ2-2, with unresolved D. V gave up 0 bases and J gave up 4 bases, with 3 bases separating them. This CDR3 contains 13 residues. CDR1 and CDR2 from the germline V gene are KGHSH and LQKENI. CDR3 loop: CASSPPVTGELFF. CDR3 sequence (DNA): TGTGCCAGCTCACCACCTGTCACCGGGGAGCTGTTTTTT.

As DNA, the CDR3 is TGTGCCAGCAGGAACAGGGCAGCTTTACAGCCCCAGCATTTT. Its protein product is CASRNRAALQPQHF. The rearrangement uses TRBV2 and TRBJ1-5; tentative D call: TRBD1 (6 bases). In germline, CDR1 is SNHLY, CDR2 FYNNEI. Between the trimmed V and J ends, which lost 6 bases and 7 bases, there was a span of 16 bases. The CDR3 runs to 14 residues.